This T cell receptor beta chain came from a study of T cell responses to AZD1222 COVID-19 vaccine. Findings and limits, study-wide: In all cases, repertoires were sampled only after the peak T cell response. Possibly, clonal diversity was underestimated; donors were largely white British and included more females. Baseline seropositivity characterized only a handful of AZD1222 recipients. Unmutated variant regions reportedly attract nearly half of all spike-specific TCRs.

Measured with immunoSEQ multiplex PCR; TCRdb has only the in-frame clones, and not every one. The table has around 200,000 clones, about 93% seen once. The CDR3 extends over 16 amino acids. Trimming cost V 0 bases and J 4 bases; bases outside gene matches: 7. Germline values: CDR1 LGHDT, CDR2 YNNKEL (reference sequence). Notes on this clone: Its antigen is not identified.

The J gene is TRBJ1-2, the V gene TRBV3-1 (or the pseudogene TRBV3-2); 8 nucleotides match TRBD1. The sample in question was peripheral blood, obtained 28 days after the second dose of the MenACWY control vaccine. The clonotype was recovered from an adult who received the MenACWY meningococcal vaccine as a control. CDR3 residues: CASSQDMRQGTYGYTF. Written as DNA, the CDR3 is TGTGCCAGCAGCCAAGATATGAGACAGGGGACCTATGGCTACACCTTC.